The T cell receptor beta chain under discussion was sequenced for a study of CD8 T cells in acute hepatitis C reinfection. Specified time point: naive CD8 control sorted from an acute-time-point sample. Turning to this clone: As yet, its antigen is unknown.

Data came from immunoSEQ multiplex PCR; TCRdb stores just in-frame clones and leaves some out. The profile shows about 40,000 clones, 70% to 90% of them singletons. Losses at the gene ends were 1 base for V and 6 bases for J; bases not matched to a gene: 7. The germline gives CDR1 MGHRA, CDR2 YSYEKL. There are 16 residues in the CDR3. Study-wide points: Overrepresentation in the naive pool did not explain the preferential TRBV04 and TRBV06 usage seen in all groups.

The TCR was taken from a woman between 18 and 29 years old who spontaneously cleared hepatitis C infection. This chain connects TRBV4-1 to TRBJ2-1; 9 bases fit TRBD2. The source material was naive CD8+ T cells from PBMCs. The CDR3 here is CASSQGSGGRSNEQFF. CDR3 DNA: TGCGCCAGCAGCCAAGGGAGCGGGGGGAGGAGCAATGAGCAGTTCTTC.